The entry that follows covers one T cell receptor (beta chain) sequence. Its antigen remains unknown. This sample is drawn from a study of CXCR3-negative and CXCR3-positive naive CD8 T cells. Study-wide results and limits: Memory cells differed in TRBV-TRBJ usage, but naive CXCR3-negative and CXCR3-positive cells had similar usage.

Each TRB cDNA library was prepared by 5' RACE (with UMI labels). No DNA is given; TCRdb re-called the 5' RACE reads and lists each CDR3 protein once. This sample's clone table lists some 130,000 distinct CDR3 sequences. Naivety in CD8+ T cells corresponded to a CD45RO-CCR7+CD27+CD95- phenotype. The CDR3 totals 12 residues. This TCR derives from a human donor in good health. Some clones in this sample may be carry-over from other donors' samples. V is TRBV23-1 and J is TRBJ2-1; no DNA is available, so the TRBD1 call from TCRdb remains unchecked. TRBV23-1 is an ORF for which the function is uncertain. Sequencing was done on a sample of naive CXCR3- CD8+ T cells from blood. The sample's subset: CD45RO-CCR7+CD27+CD95- naive CD8+ T cells lacking CXCR3 (TNR3-). CDR3 in amino acids: CTRVQGGNEQFF.